This passage covers 26 T cell receptor beta chains from one sample sequenced in a study of cytomegalovirus exposure and HLA in healthy donors. PCR involved 60 Vbeta and 13 Jbeta primers. Produced via immunoSEQ multiplex PCR; TCRdb's table is partial and in-frame only. The sample consists of roughly 200,000 clones, roughly 78% of them appearing once. Material: PBMCs. The receptors originated from a girl aged 10 to 17 in good health and CMV-seropositive.

This chain links TRBV9 with TRBJ1-5, with D unclear. The CDR3 is 14 residues long. Per the germline V gene, CDR1 is SGDLS and CDR2 is YYNGEE. V was pared by 0 bases and J by 5 bases, with 9 bases between. The CDR3 here is CASSVGGGDQPQHF. The CDR3 DNA follows: TGTGCCAGCAGCGTAGGCGGCGGAGATCAGCCCCAGCATTTT.

The rearrangement uses TRBV7-2 and TRBJ2-7; D is possibly TRBD2 (5 bases). The CDR3 sequence is 14 residues long. V was cut by 5 bases and J by 0 bases, with 11 bases left in between. CDR1 and CDR2 from the germline V gene are SGHTA and FQGNSA. The CDR3 reads CASSPQRDSYEQYF. The CDR3 nucleotides are TGTGCCAGCAGCCCGCAGAGGGACTCCTACGAGCAGTACTTC.

This sequence joins TRBV4-2 and TRBJ2-5, with TRBD2 identical over 10 bases. The last part of the DNA fits TRBJ2-7 better; the J call may be wrong. The CDR3 spans 14 residues. The germline V gene encodes CDR1 LGHNA and CDR2 YNFKEQ. CDR3 loop: CASSQTSGVHEQYF. The CDR3 nucleotides read TGTGCCAGCAGCCAAACTAGCGGGGTCCACGAGCAGTACTTC.

This clone was counted only a few times. J is TRBJ1-1 and V is TRBV9, with 9 bases fitting TRBD1. Germline CDR1 SGDLS, CDR2 YYNGEE. The ends lost 1 base at V and 3 bases at J; junction bases unmatched: 13. CDR3 length: 18 residues. CDR3 loop: CASSVLQGAAHVDTEAFF. In DNA form, the CDR3 reads TGTGCCAGCAGCGTACTACAGGGGGCGGCTCATGTGGACACTGAAGCTTTCTTT.

As to this clone: Its ends do not fully match the called genes, so a read error is possible. The J gene is TRBJ2-1, the V gene TRBV19; possible D gene TRBD1, 6 bases. The CDR3 totals 14 residues. Germline CDR1 and CDR2: LNHDA and SQIVND (reference sequence). CDR3 coding DNA: TGTGCCAGTAGCATAGAGGACAGCTACAATGAGCAGTTCTTC. Protein: CASSIEDSYNEQFF.

Note on this clone: Different DNA sequences within this sample yield the same CDR3. This chain connects TRBV27 to TRBJ1-3; 7 nucleotides agree with TRBD1. Germline V gives CDR1 MNHEY, CDR2 SMNVEV (reference sequence). The CDR3 loop spans 15 amino acids. The V segment lost 4 bases and the J segment 0 bases; nucleotides outside the gene matches: 3. Written as DNA, the CDR3 is TGTGCCAGCAGTTCGACAGGGTTCTCTGGAAACACCATATATTTT. The encoded protein is CASSSTGFSGNTIYF.

This chain connects TRBV5-4 to TRBJ2-7; D possibly corresponds to TRBD2 (6 bases). Per the germline V gene, CDR1 is SGHNT and CDR2 is YYREEE (reference sequence). V was pared by 0 bases and J by 2 bases, with 12 bases between. There are 15 residues in the CDR3. CDR3 bases: TGTGCCAGCAGCTTGGCCGGGGGTAACCCCTACGAGCAGTACTTC. Residues: CASSLAGGNPYEQYF.

V is TRBV4-3 and J is TRBJ2-5, with 13 bases aligning to TRBD2. From germline, CDR1 is LGHNA and CDR2 YSLEER. Losses at the gene ends were 1 base for V and 5 bases for J; bases not matched to a gene: 16. The CDR3 loop spans 20 amino acids. CDR3 DNA: TGCGCCAGCAGCCAAGCCCCGACTAGCGGGGGGTATTCAGACAGGGAGACCCAGTACTTC. This translates into CASSQAPTSGGYSDRETQYF.

The chain is built from TRBV4-3 and TRBJ1-2, with TRBD1 matching over 8 bases. V lost 0 bases and J lost 5; bases outside the gene matches: 2. This CDR3 region has 14 residues. The germline V gene has CDR1 LGHNA and CDR2 YSLEER. The DNA for the CDR3 is TGCGCCAGCAGCCAAGAGACAGGGGCTTATGGCTACACCTTC. Protein sequence: CASSQETGAYGYTF.

This clone has only one observation. The V call is TRBV5-1, the J call TRBJ1-1; D possibly corresponds to TRBD1 (5 bases). V lost 7 bases and J lost 4, with 17 bases in between. The CDR3 spans 14 residues. Germline V gene data show CDR1 as SGHRS and CDR2 as YFSETQ. CDR3 coding DNA: TGCGCCAGCGAAGTCGGGTCCGGGGGCACTGAAGCTTTCTTT. Residues: CASEVGSGGTEAFF.

The rearrangement uses TRBV5-1 and TRBJ2-2, with a weak D call TRBD1 (5 bases). V was pared by 7 bases and J by 2 bases, with 9 bases between. In germline, CDR1 is SGHRS, CDR2 YFSETQ. The CDR3 loop spans 13 amino acids. In DNA, the CDR3 is TGCGCCAGCTACACAGGCAACACCGGGGAGCTGTTTTTT. It is translated as CASYTGNTGELFF.

The chain carries TRBV11-2 and TRBJ2-5, with 7 bases lining up with TRBD2. The CDR3 extends over 17 amino acids. Unmatched junction bases numbered 13, after V lost 1 base and J lost 5 bases. CDR1 and CDR2 (germline): SGHAT, FQNNGV. CDR3: CASSLVRGVSAGETQYF. The CDR3 bases are TGTGCCAGCAGCTTAGTCCGGGGGGTGAGCGCAGGGGAGACCCAGTACTTC.

The V gene is TRBV5-8, the J gene TRBJ1-1; the match to TRBD1 covers 9 bases. J gave up 11 bases and V 6 bases, and 14 bases lay outside the gene matches. This CDR3 spans 14 amino acids. Germline-derived CDR1 and CDR2 are SGHTS and YDEGEE. CDR3 loop: CASNPGWDRESAFF. As DNA, the CDR3 is TGTGCCAGCAACCCCGGGTGGGACAGGGAGTCGGCTTTCTTT.

The rearrangement links TRBV10-2 to TRBJ1-1; a possible D gene is TRBD1 (5 bases). The CDR3 runs 15 residues. Trimming shortened V by 2 bases and J by 5 bases, and 15 bases separated the two germline ends. Looked up from germline, CDR1 is WSHSY and CDR2 is SAAADI. CDR3 protein: CASSERAGRGTEAFF. The CDR3 region has the DNA TGCGCCAGCAGTGAGCGGGCAGGGCGGGGGACTGAAGCTTTCTTT.

To note about this clone: A junction end diverges from the germline sequence, so it may reflect a read error. The gene calls are TRBV4-3 and TRBJ2-6; TRBD1 matches 9 bases. The germline gives CDR1 LGHNA, CDR2 YSLEER. This CDR3 comprises 16 residues. The CDR3: CAGSHRGRAGANVLTF. Written as DNA, the CDR3 is TGCGCCGGCAGCCACAGGGGGCGAGCTGGGGCCAACGTCCTGACTTTC.

The chain links TRBV29-1 to TRBJ2-5; TRBD2 aligns across 9 bases. The CDR3 spans 14 residues. After removal of 6 bases from V and 4 bases from J, the junction contained 9 bases not matched to a gene. CDR1 is SQVTM, CDR2 ANQGSEA, per germline. Here the CDR3 DNA reads TGCAGCGTCAGCCCGGGACTAGCACCAGAGACCCAGTACTTC. Its translation: CSVSPGLAPETQYF.

The genes are TRBV19 and TRBJ2-1; 10 nucleotides line up with TRBD2. The length of the CDR3 is 16 residues. V gave up 6 bases and J gave up 6 bases; unmatched junction bases: 11. Germline CDR1 and CDR2: LNHDA and SQIVND (reference sequence). The CDR3 coding sequence is TGTGCCAGTAGGGATCCGGGACTAGCGACAGGCAATGAGCAGTTCTTC. Translated: CASRDPGLATGNEQFF.

The CDR3 region is CASSQDFGTTNEQFF. In nucleotides, the CDR3 is TGCGCCAGCAGCCAAGACTTTGGGACTACCAATGAGCAGTTCTTC. J is TRBJ2-1 and V is TRBV4-3; TRBD2 matches at 7 bases. CDR3 length equals 15 residues. Losses at the gene ends were 0 bases for V and 6 bases for J; bases not matched to a gene: 5. Germline lookup yields CDR1 LGHNA and CDR2 YSLEER.

The chain recombines TRBV4-2 with TRBJ2-7; no reliable D call. From germline, CDR1 is LGHNA and CDR2 YNFKEQ. This CDR3 is built from 14 residues. With 0 bases removed from V and 0 bases from J, the gap between germline ends came to 6 bases. Written as DNA, the CDR3 is TGTGCCAGCAGCCAAGACCCGAGCTCCTACGAGCAGTACTTC. This codes for CASSQDPSSYEQYF.

The chain recombines TRBV4-1 with TRBJ2-2, with D perhaps matching TRBD2 (6 bases). The germline V and J ends were trimmed by 4 bases and 2 bases, with 11 bases remaining between them. This CDR3 has 15 amino acids. Germline lookup yields CDR1 MGHRA and CDR2 YSYEKL. CDR3 protein: CASSRGDTNTGELFF. The DNA of the CDR3 is TGCGCCAGCAGCCGCGGGGATACAAACACCGGGGAGCTGTTTTTT.

The genes are TRBV5-6 and TRBJ2-7; weak D call: TRBD1 (5 bases). Germline V lookup: CDR1 SGHDT, CDR2 YYEEEE. Trimming removed 4 bases from V and 3 bases from J, with 8 bases in between. This CDR3 has 12 residues. CDR3 protein: CASSRQGYEQYF. CDR3 nucleotide sequence: TGTGCCAGCAGCCGTCAGGGCTACGAGCAGTACTTC.

The chain links TRBV19 to TRBJ2-2; 8 positions match TRBD1. Per the germline V gene, CDR1 is LNHDA and CDR2 is SQIVND (reference sequence). The V gene end was trimmed by 6 bases and the J gene end by 0 bases; junction bases not matched to a gene: 3. The CDR3 spans 15 residues. The CDR3 sequence: CASRRQGTNTGELFF. In DNA, the CDR3 is TGTGCCAGTAGGAGACAGGGGACGAACACCGGGGAGCTGTTTTTT.

This chain uses TRBV30 with TRBJ2-3, with a possible D match to TRBD2 (6 bases). The CDR3 length is 14 residues. Germline CDR1 and CDR2: GTSNPN and SVGIG (reference sequence). Trimming removed 4 bases from V and 3 bases from J, with 14 bases in between. The CDR3 region has the DNA TGTGCCTGGACCCCGCGGGGCTTTACAGATACGCAGTATTTT. Protein: CAWTPRGFTDTQYF. The complete variable domain, with remaining parts taken from reference TRBV30 and TRBJ2-3, reads SQTIHQWPATLVQPVGSPLSLECTVEGTSNPNLYWYRQAAGRGLQLLFYSVGIGQISSEVPQNLSASRPQDRQFILSSKKLLLSDSGFYLCAWTPRGFTDTQYFGPGTRLTVL.

V and J are TRBV10-2 and TRBJ2-3; 9 bases map to TRBD2. J was trimmed by 6 bases and V by 7 bases; bases with no gene match: 11. Germline loops: CDR1 WSHSY, CDR2 SAAADI. The CDR3 sequence is 15 residues long. Here the CDR3 reads CASTPLAGERDTQYF. The CDR3 DNA reads as TGCGCCAGCACCCCCTTAGCGGGGGAACGGGATACGCAGTATTTT.

The chain joins TRBV21-1 to TRBJ1-1; the table's D call, TRBD1, has no DNA check behind it. TRBV21-1 is noted as a pseudogene. This CDR3 contains 14 residues. CDR3 nucleotides: TGTGCCAGCAGAGAAACAGGGTGGTACACTGAAGCTTTCTTT. Amino acid sequence: CASRETGWYTEAFF.

The rearrangement links TRBV4-1 to TRBJ1-3; no definite D call. CDR3 length: 14 amino acids. V was clipped by 1 base and J by 5 bases, with 9 bases between them. Germline loops: CDR1 MGHRA, CDR2 YSYEKL. Here the CDR3 reads CASSQGGGRNTIYF. The CDR3 DNA follows: TGCGCCAGCAGCCAAGGTGGAGGGAGAAACACCATATATTTT.